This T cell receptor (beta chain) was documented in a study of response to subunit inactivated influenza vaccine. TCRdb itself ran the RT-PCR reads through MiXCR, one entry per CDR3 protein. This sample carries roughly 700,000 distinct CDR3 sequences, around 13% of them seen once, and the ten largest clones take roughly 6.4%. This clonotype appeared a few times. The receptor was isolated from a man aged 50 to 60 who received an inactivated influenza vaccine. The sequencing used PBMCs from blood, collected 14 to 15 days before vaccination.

This CDR3 reads CSDRTRGGVEQFF. The CDR3 DNA reads as TGCAGCGACAGAACTCGAGGGGGGGTTGAGCAGTTCTTC. V and J are TRBV29-1 and TRBJ2-1; maybe TRBD2 (7 bases). The CDR3 totals 13 residues. The V gene's germline CDR1 is SQVTM and CDR2 ANQGSEA. Trimming shortened V by 7 bases and J by 9 bases, and 19 bases separated the two germline ends.